The rows below give T cell receptor beta chains drawn from one sample of a study of cytomegalovirus exposure and HLA in healthy donors. Repertoires were generated with immunoSEQ multiplex PCR, while TCRdb's copy carries only in-frame clones and drops some. There are around 180,000 clones in the sample; roughly 80% occur only once, and under 15% lies in the top ten. Sequenced: PBMCs. These receptors all stem from a woman aged 45-65 years in good health and CMV-seropositive. CDR3s include the opening cysteine and the closing phenylalanine or tryptophan. D genes are given only for firm matches. Size is stated for part of the rows, as once, few or many counts, or as a class when the clone is expanded.

clone_size,d_call,v_call,j_call,cdr3_nt,cdr3_aa
NA,TRBD1,TRBV6-5,TRBJ2-7,TGTGCCAGCAGTTACTCCGGGACAGGGGTCGAGCAGTACTTC,CASSYSGTGVEQYF
NA,TRBD1,TRBV7-3,TRBJ1-1,TGTGCCAGCAGCTTACAGGGGGACGGGGACACTGAAGCTTTCTTT,CASSLQGDGDTEAFF
NA,NA,TRBV9,TRBJ2-1,TGTGCCAGCAGCGTAGATGGTCAAGAGAGGAATGAGCAGTTCTTC,CASSVDGQERNEQFF
NA,NA,TRBV15,TRBJ2-7,TGTGCCACCAGCAAAGGGGGCTACGAGCAGTACTTC,CATSKGGYEQYF
NA,TRBD1,TRBV6-1,TRBJ1-3,TGTGCCAGCAGTCTCGACAGGGCCTCTGGAAACACCATATATTTT,CASSLDRASGNTIYF
few,NA,TRBV5-4,TRBJ1-1,TGTGCCAGCAGCTTGGACAGGGTAGGCATCATGAACACTGAAGCTTTCTTT,CASSLDRVGIMNTEAFF
NA,NA,TRBV10-3,TRBJ1-3,TGTGCCATCAGTGACCCCTCGACACGCTCTGGAAACACCATATATTTT,CAISDPSTRSGNTIYF
NA,TRBD2,TRBV9,TRBJ2-7,TGTGCCAGCAGCGTAGAGAGCGGGGGGCTCTCCTACGAGCAGTACTTC,CASSVESGGLSYEQYF
few,NA,TRBV30,TRBJ1-3,TGTGCCTGGAGTATAGAGACCGCCCCGGGACACAACTCTGGAAACACCATATATTTT,CAWSIETAPGHNSGNTIYF
NA,NA,TRBV4-2,TRBJ1-1,TGTGCCAGCAGCTGGCGAGCGGACGCGGGCGCGACTGAAGCTTTCTTT,CASSWRADAGATEAFF
NA,TRBD1,TRBV5-4,TRBJ1-1,TGTGCCAGCAGCTTCAAGGGGACAGGGGGTGACACTGAAGCTTTCTTT,CASSFKGTGGDTEAFF
NA,NA,TRBV5-4,TRBJ1-2,TGTGCCAGCAGCCTGGAGGGGGTAGGAGGCTACACCTTC,CASSLEGVGGYTF
NA,NA,TRBV6-5,TRBJ1-5,TGTGCCAGCAGTTACCGCGACCAGGCTAATCAGCCCCAGCATTTT,CASSYRDQANQPQHF
NA,NA,TRBV6-1,TRBJ2-7,TGTGCCAGCACCAAGGGGAACGAGCAGTACTTC,CASTKGNEQYF
NA,NA,TRBV4-1,TRBJ2-1,TGCGCCAGCAGCCAAGAGGGGGGGGGCCCAGCCTACAATGAGCAGTTCTTC,CASSQEGGGPAYNEQFF
NA,NA,TRBV21-1,TRBJ2-2,TGTGCCAGCAGCAAAGCGATCCGGACAGGGTGGGCCGGGGAGCTGTTTTTT,CASSKAIRTGWAGELFF
NA,NA,TRBV5-4,TRBJ1-4,TGTGCCAGCAGCCCAGAACTGACTGCAACTAATGAAAAACTGTTTTTT,CASSPELTATNEKLFF
NA,NA,TRBV2,TRBJ1-2,TGTGCCAGCATGGGAGACAACTATGGCTACACCTTC,CASMGDNYGYTF
NA,TRBD1,TRBV4-1,TRBJ1-2,TGCGCCAGCAGCCAGGTGGACAGGGCCGGGTATGGCTACACCTTC,CASSQVDRAGYGYTF
NA,TRBD2,TRBV9,TRBJ2-1,TGTGCCAGCAGCGTTAGCGGGGGATGGAAAAATGAGCAGTTCTTC,CASSVSGGWKNEQFF
NA,TRBD1,TRBV5-1,TRBJ2-7,TGCGCCAGCAGCTCGCCGGGACAGGGTTCATACGAGCAGTACTTC,CASSSPGQGSYEQYF
NA,NA,TRBV18,TRBJ1-1,TGTGCCAGCTCACCAGGGGCAGCCGGAAACACTGAAGCTTTCTTT,CASSPGAAGNTEAFF
NA,TRBD1,TRBV29-1,TRBJ1-2,TGCAGCGTCGTACTCCGGGACAGGGGGTTCAGTAGGTATGGCTACACCTTC,CSVVLRDRGFSRYGYTF
NA,TRBD1,TRBV7-9,TRBJ2-7,TGTGCCAGCAGCGGACTAACAGGGGGCTCCTACGAGCAGTACTTC,CASSGLTGGSYEQYF
once,TRBD1,TRBV6-5,TRBJ2-7,TGTGCCAGCTGTAGGGGGCGTCTGAGCGAGCAGTACTTC,CASCRGRLSEQYF
NA,TRBD1,TRBV7-8,TRBJ1-2,TGTGCCAGCAGCTTAGCGACAGGGGTCCGGGGTGGCTACACCTTC,CASSLATGVRGGYTF
NA,NA,TRBV19,TRBJ1-4,TGTGCCAGTACCCCAAGGGGCCAAGGAATCGAAAAACTGTTTTTT,CASTPRGQGIEKLFF
NA,NA,TRBV19,TRBJ1-2,TGTGCCAGTAACAGGCCCGGCGGCACTGGCTATGGCTACACCTTC,CASNRPGGTGYGYTF
NA,NA,TRBV27,TRBJ2-5,TGTGCCAGCAGTTCTTCCCAGGTTTCCCAAGAGACCCAGTACTTC,CASSSSQVSQETQYF
NA,NA,TRBV2,TRBJ1-3,TGTGCCAGCAGTGAGAGACCCCGGGGAACCATATATTTT,CASSERPRGTIYF
NA,TRBD1,TRBV7-9,TRBJ2-2,TGTGCCAGCACCGGACAGGTCAGCACCGGGGAGCTGTTTTTT,CASTGQVSTGELFF
NA,NA,TRBV11-3,TRBJ2-7,TGTGCCAGCAGCTTAAAGAGTGTCGCACTCGAGCAGTACTTC,CASSLKSVALEQYF